The 17 T cell receptor beta chains presented below share a single source sample, sequenced in a study of T cell responses to AZD1222 COVID-19 vaccine. Data came from immunoSEQ multiplex PCR; TCRdb stores just in-frame clones and leaves some out. The table has more than 85,000 clones, approximately 86% seen once. The specimen was peripheral blood, collected on day 0 of AZD1222 vaccination. Every receptor here comes from an adult in good health.

This clone was recorded only once. The chain links TRBV9 to TRBJ2-1; the match to TRBD2 covers 11 bases. V lost 3 bases to trimming and J lost 4 bases; unmatched junction nucleotides: 9. CDR3 length: 17 residues. Germline CDR1 is SGDLS and CDR2 is YYNGEE. The CDR3 here is CASSDLAGGPRYNEQFF. In DNA form, the CDR3 reads TGTGCCAGCAGCGATTTAGCGGGAGGGCCACGGTACAATGAGCAGTTCTTC.

The chain employs TRBV5-1 and TRBJ2-7; a possible D gene is TRBD1 (5 bases). Deletions cut 4 bases from V and 3 bases from J, with 11 bases between. The germline gives CDR1 SGHRS, CDR2 YFSETQ. The CDR3 totals 13 residues. CDR3 nucleotides: TGCGCCAGCAGCACAGGACCGGGCTACGAGCAGTACTTC. Translated, it gives CASSTGPGYEQYF.

V gene TRBV9 combines with J gene TRBJ2-1; D could derive from TRBD1 or TRBD2 (5 bases each). V lost 0 bases and J 2 bases, leaving 15 bases between the germline ends. The CDR3 runs 17 residues. Germline V gene data show CDR1 as SGDLS and CDR2 as YYNGEE. The CDR3 sequence is CASSVGWGTLPYNEQFF. In DNA, the CDR3 is TGTGCCAGCAGCGTAGGGTGGGGGACCCTACCCTACAATGAGCAGTTCTTC.

The V gene is TRBV28, the J gene TRBJ1-1; D uncertain. Trimming cost V 3 bases and J 5 bases, with 13 bases left between them. Germline V lookup: CDR1 MDHEN, CDR2 SYDVKM. The CDR3 is made up of 14 amino acids. The DNA for the CDR3 is TGTGCCAGCAGTTTTTCAGGTCGGAAAACTGAAGCTTTCTTT. Translation: CASSFSGRKTEAFF.

The chain links TRBV6-2 or TRBV6-3 to TRBJ2-4; TRBD1 might be the D (5 bases). With 2 bases removed from V and 7 bases from J, the gap between germline ends came to 9 bases. Germline CDR1 reads MNHEY; CDR2 reads SVGEGT. This CDR3 comprises 13 residues. The CDR3 loop is CASSYEGVNIQYF. In DNA, the CDR3 is TGTGCCAGCAGTTACGAAGGGGTTAACATTCAGTACTTC.

The chain is built from TRBV6-4 and TRBJ1-5; 9 bases fit TRBD1. The CDR3 has 15 amino acids. V lost 0 bases to trimming and J lost 4 bases; unmatched junction nucleotides: 1. From germline, CDR1 is MRHNA and CDR2 SNTAGT. The CDR3: CASSDSGTGNQPQHF. CDR3 nucleotide sequence: TGTGCCAGCAGTGACTCGGGGACAGGGAATCAGCCCCAGCATTTT.

DNA of the CDR3: TGTGCCAGCAGTACGGGACAGGGGACCGGGGAGCTGTTTTTT. This gives the protein CASSTGQGTGELFF. This chain links TRBV6-5 with TRBJ2-2, with 10 bases matching TRBD1. V lost 5 bases and J lost 5; bases outside the gene matches: 2. The CDR3 consists of 14 residues. Germline V gene sequence: CDR1 MNHEY, CDR2 SVGAGI.

This chain connects TRBV19 to TRBJ1-4; TRBD1 aligns across 8 bases. The junction had 10 bases not matched to a gene; V was cut back by 5 bases and J by 8 bases. Germline CDR1 and CDR2: LNHDA and SQIVND (reference sequence). This CDR3 comprises 15 residues. The CDR3 region is CASSVQTGEGEKLFF. The CDR3 region has the DNA TGTGCCAGTAGTGTCCAGACAGGGGAAGGGGAAAAACTGTTTTTT.

The sample holds a few counts of this clone. The rearrangement links TRBV19 to TRBJ1-2, with unresolved D. This CDR3 contains 12 residues. From germline, CDR1 is LNHDA and CDR2 SQIVND (reference sequence). Trimming shortened V by 2 bases and J by 2 bases, and 3 bases separated the two germline ends. In DNA form, the CDR3 reads TGTGCCAGTAGTATATCGAACTATGGCTACACCTTC. Amino acid sequence: CASSISNYGYTF. Combining the CDR3 with reference TRBV19 and TRBJ1-2 gives the whole variable domain DGGITQSPKYLFRKEGQNVTLSCEQNLNHDAMYWYRQDPGQGLRLIYYSQIVNDFQKGDIAEGYSVSREKKESFPLTVTSAQKNPTAFYLCASSISNYGYTFGSGTRLTVV.

V usage is TRBV4-2 and J usage is TRBJ1-4; no clear D gene. CDR3 length: 16 amino acids. V was pared by 1 base and J by 4 bases, with 13 bases between. Germline V gene data show CDR1 as LGHNA and CDR2 as YNFKEQ. The CDR3 reads CASSQGELGVNEKLFF. Here the CDR3 DNA reads TGTGCCAGCAGCCAAGGGGAATTAGGCGTTAATGAAAAACTGTTTTTT.

The J gene is TRBJ1-6, the V gene TRBV5-1; D is unresolved. The CDR3 is 14 residues long. Trimming pared 6 bases from V and 6 bases from J, leaving 13 bases between. Germline V gene lookup returns CDR1 SGHRS and CDR2 YFSETQ. In DNA form, the CDR3 reads TGCGCCAGCACCCTGGAGCATCGTAATTCACCCCTCCACTTT. Translated: CASTLEHRNSPLHF.

This clone was detected only a few times. The CDR3 region is CATQRGGAMNEQFF. The CDR3 nucleotides read TGTGCCACCCAAAGGGGGGGGGCTATGAATGAGCAGTTCTTC. V and J are TRBV27 and TRBJ2-1; a possible D gene is TRBD2 (7 bases). Germline lookup yields CDR1 MNHEY and CDR2 SMNVEV (reference sequence). Trimming removed 10 bases from V and 7 bases from J, with 20 bases in between. The CDR3 runs to 14 residues.

The V call is TRBV11-2, the J call TRBJ1-1, with D hard to call. The CDR3 has 13 residues. Germline-derived CDR1 and CDR2 are SGHAT and FQNNGV. V was shortened by 5 bases and J by 4 bases, with 11 bases between the two germline ends. The DNA of the CDR3 is TGTGCCAGCAGCCCCCGAGGGAGCACTGAAGCTTTCTTT. This sequence encodes CASSPRGSTEAFF.

This clone was picked up a small number of times. The chain uses TRBV10-3 and TRBJ1-4; TRBD1 is a possible D gene (5 bases). V shed 2 bases and J shed 3 bases, with 16 bases lying between them. CDR1 is ENHRY and CDR2 is SYGVKD in the germline V gene. The CDR3 is 17 amino acids. DNA of the CDR3: TGTGCCATCAGTGAGAGGGCTTCCCGGGGGGCTAATGAAAAACTGTTTTTT. Its protein product is CAISERASRGANEKLFF.

The gene calls are TRBV7-2 and TRBJ2-5; weak D call: TRBD1 (6 bases). Trimming took off 4 bases at V and 1 base at J, with 7 bases between the two ends. Germline CDR1 reads SGHTA; CDR2 reads FQGNSA. The CDR3 has 13 residues. The CDR3 reads CASSSDSQETQYF. As DNA, the CDR3 is TGTGCCAGCAGCTCGGACAGCCAAGAGACCCAGTACTTC.

This clone was observed a handful of times. This sequence joins TRBV20-1 and TRBJ1-2; no clear D gene. This CDR3 spans 13 amino acids. Germline V gives CDR1 DFQATT, CDR2 SNEGSKA (reference sequence). With 3 bases removed from V and 4 bases from J, the gap between germline ends came to 12 bases. CDR3 region: CSASATSAYGYTF. The CDR3 nucleotides read TGCAGTGCTAGTGCGACTTCGGCCTATGGCTACACCTTC.

V gene TRBV7-2 combines with J gene TRBJ1-1; 10 nucleotides match TRBD1. The CDR3 has 13 residues. The germline V gene encodes CDR1 SGHTA and CDR2 FQGNSA. The ends lost 6 bases at V and 6 bases at J; junction bases unmatched: 4. The CDR3 loop is CASRDRGDPEAFF. The CDR3 DNA reads TGTGCCAGCAGGGACAGGGGGGACCCTGAAGCTTTCTTT. The whole variable domain, remainder taken from reference TRBV7-2 and TRBJ1-1, is GAGVSQSPSNKVTEKGKDVELRCDPISGHTALYWYRQSLGQGLEFLIYFQGNSAPDKSGLPSDRFSAERTGGSVSTLTIQRTQQEDSAVYLCASRDRGDPEAFFGQGTRLTVV.